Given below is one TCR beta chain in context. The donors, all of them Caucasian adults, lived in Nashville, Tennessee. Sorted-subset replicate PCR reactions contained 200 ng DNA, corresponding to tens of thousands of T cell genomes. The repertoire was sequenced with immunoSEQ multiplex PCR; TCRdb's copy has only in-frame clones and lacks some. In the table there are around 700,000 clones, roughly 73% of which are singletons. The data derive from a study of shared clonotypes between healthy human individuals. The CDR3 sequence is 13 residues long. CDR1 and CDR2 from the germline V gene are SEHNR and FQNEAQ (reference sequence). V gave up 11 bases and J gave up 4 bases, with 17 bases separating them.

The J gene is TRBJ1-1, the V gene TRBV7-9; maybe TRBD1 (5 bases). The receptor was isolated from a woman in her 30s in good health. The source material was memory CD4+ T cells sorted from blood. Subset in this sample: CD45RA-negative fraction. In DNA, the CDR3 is TGTGCCTCCATGGGGCAGGGCGGCACTGAAGCTTTCTTT. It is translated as CASMGQGGTEAFF.